Listed here are 26 T cell receptor beta chains from one sample, sequenced in a study of tumor-infiltrating lymphocytes in localized non-small cell lung cancer. The method was immunoSEQ multiplex PCR; TCRdb's version includes in-frame clones alone and lacks a portion of them. The sample lists about 6,000 clones, over 60% occurring once. The sequencing sample was made of lung tumor tissue. All receptors come from a human donor with non-small cell lung cancer.

This rearrangement joins TRBV19 to TRBJ1-5, with TRBD1 matching 11 bases. Losses at the gene ends were 5 bases for V and 6 bases for J; bases not matched to a gene: 3. CDR1 and CDR2 from the germline V gene are LNHDA and SQIVND (reference sequence). This CDR3 region has 14 residues. CDR3 bases: TGTGCCAGTAGTCGGACAGGGGGCTCTCAGCCCCAGCATTTT. This codes for CASSRTGGSQPQHF.

This rearrangement joins TRBV2 to TRBJ2-1, with TRBD2 as a possible D gene (5 bases). Trimming removed 5 bases from V and 3 bases from J, with 8 bases in between. The CDR3 runs to 13 residues. Per the germline V gene, CDR1 is SNHLY and CDR2 is FYNNEI. Here the CDR3 reads CASSSGVYNEQFF. The CDR3 DNA is TGTGCCAGCAGTAGCGGAGTCTACAATGAGCAGTTCTTC.

This chain uses TRBV2 with TRBJ2-3; D is ambiguous. This CDR3 contains 13 residues. V lost 5 bases and J lost 6, with 12 bases in between. Germline V gene lookup returns CDR1 SNHLY and CDR2 FYNNEI. CDR3 in DNA: TGTGCCAGCAGTAACCTGGGTTTGGATACGCAGTATTTT. It specifies CASSNLGLDTQYF.

The gene calls are TRBV4-3 and TRBJ2-7; TRBD2 might be the D (5 bases). The V gene lost 0 bases and the J gene lost 2 bases, with 14 bases spanning the gap. Germline V gives CDR1 LGHNA, CDR2 YSLEER. The CDR3 totals 16 residues. The CDR3 loop is CASSQELMGVAYEQYF. The CDR3 DNA reads TGCGCCAGCAGCCAAGAGCTGATGGGAGTTGCCTACGAGCAGTACTTC.

The chain uses TRBV7-8 and TRBJ2-7, with 8 positions matching TRBD1. This CDR3 comprises 16 residues. V lost 5 bases to trimming and J lost 1 base; unmatched junction nucleotides: 10. Germline values: CDR1 SGHVS, CDR2 FQNEAQ. CDR3 sequence reads: CASSPFGQGPSYEQYF. The CDR3 region has the DNA TGTGCCAGCAGCCCCTTTGGACAGGGACCTTCCTACGAGCAGTACTTC. The full variable domain, completed using reference TRBV7-8 and TRBJ2-7, is GAGVSQSPRYKVAKRGQDVALRCDPISGHVSLFWYQQALGQGPEFLTYFQNEAQLDKSGLPSDRFFAERPEGSVSTLKIQRTQQEDSAVYLCASSPFGQGPSYEQYFGPGTRLTVT.

The chain uses TRBV14 and TRBJ2-2, with 10 bases identical to TRBD1. V lost 4 bases, J lost 5 bases, and 7 bases stayed unmatched. Germline CDR1 reads SGHDN; CDR2 reads FVKESK. The CDR3 covers 16 residues. The CDR3 region has the DNA TGTGCCAGCAGCCCTTTAGGGGACAGGGGAACCGGGGAGCTGTTTTTT. Protein: CASSPLGDRGTGELFF.

The chain links TRBV19 to TRBJ1-5; D might be TRBD1 (6 bases). This CDR3 has 14 amino acids. Germline lookup yields CDR1 LNHDA and CDR2 SQIVND (reference sequence). V was clipped by 5 bases and J by 5 bases, with 13 bases between them. The CDR3 here is CASSWGGPDQPQHF. In DNA form, the CDR3 reads TGTGCCAGTAGTTGGGGGGGCCCTGATCAGCCCCAGCATTTT.

This chain joins TRBV10-3 and TRBJ1-2; D is ambiguous. This CDR3 has 15 residues. V lost 0 bases and J lost 2, with 10 bases in between. CDR1 is ENHRY, CDR2 SYGVKD, per germline. CDR3 in DNA: TGTGCCATCAGTGAGTCGGAGGGATGGAACTATGGCTACACCTTC. Protein product: CAISESEGWNYGYTF.

The rearrangement uses TRBV7-2 and TRBJ2-3; a weak D match, TRBD2 (7 bases). The CDR3 is 15 amino acids. The germline V gene has CDR1 SGHTA and CDR2 FQGNSA. V lost 2 bases, J lost 3 bases, and 12 bases lay in between. CDR3 in amino acids: CASSLRGGGTDTQYF. The CDR3 DNA follows: TGTGCCAGCAGCTTAAGGGGGGGCGGGACAGATACGCAGTATTTT.

J is TRBJ1-4 and V is TRBV19; D uncertain. The CDR3 loop spans 16 amino acids. CDR1 LNHDA and CDR2 SQIVND come from the germline V gene (reference sequence). V lost 4 bases and J 10 bases, leaving 22 bases between the germline ends. CDR3 region: CASSNLAVGLGRKLFF. DNA for the CDR3: TGTGCCAGTAGTAATCTCGCCGTAGGCCTAGGAAGAAAACTGTTTTTT.

This clone was recorded only once. Other DNA sequences from this sample encode an identical CDR3 as well. The chain employs TRBV7-2 and TRBJ2-2; no clear D. This CDR3 has 14 amino acids. From germline, CDR1 is SGHTA and CDR2 FQGNSA. The V end was cut by 3 bases, the J end by 4 bases, with 9 bases between. In nucleotides, the CDR3 is TGTGCCAGCAGCTTGCAGCGTGGCACCGGGGAGCTGTTTTTT. This gives the protein CASSLQRGTGELFF.

CDR3 amino acids: CASSPPLRGYGYTF. The CDR3 DNA sequence: TGTGCCAGCAGCCCTCCTCTTAGGGGCTATGGCTACACCTTC. The chain has TRBV28 and TRBJ1-2, with D possibly matching TRBD1 (5 bases). This CDR3 has 14 amino acids. Germline V CDR1 and CDR2: MDHEN, SYDVKM. The V end was cut by 6 bases, the J end by 4 bases, with 15 bases between.

In its sample, this clone was seen once. The chain recombines TRBV28 with TRBJ1-6, with 7 bases that match TRBD1. Germline V gives CDR1 MDHEN, CDR2 SYDVKM. V lost 5 bases and J lost 9; bases outside the gene matches: 10. This CDR3 contains 15 residues. CDR3 bases: TGTGCCAGCAGTCCCCCGACAGGGACGGGTTCACCCCTCCACTTT. This gives the protein CASSPPTGTGSPLHF.

V usage is TRBV6-5 and J usage is TRBJ1-2, with D possibly matching TRBD1 (5 bases). CDR3 length: 13 residues. In germline, CDR1 is MNHEY, CDR2 SVGAGI. V dropped 0 bases and J dropped 5 bases, with 7 bases sitting between them. The CDR3 reads CASSYSPGYGYTF. CDR3 coding DNA: TGTGCCAGCAGTTACTCTCCAGGGTATGGCTACACCTTC.

This clone was observed a few times. The rearrangement joins TRBV28 to TRBJ1-6; D call uncertain. V was pared by 8 bases and J by 8 bases, with 7 bases between. The CDR3 has 11 amino acids. Germline V gene lookup returns CDR1 MDHEN and CDR2 SYDVKM. CDR3 nucleotides: TGTGCCAGCGGGTTTGATTCACCCCTCCACTTT. Translation: CASGFDSPLHF.

This chain joins TRBV28 and TRBJ2-7, with TRBD1 as a possible D gene (6 bases). V dropped 8 bases and J dropped 0 bases, with 14 bases sitting between them. In germline, CDR1 is MDHEN, CDR2 SYDVKM. CDR3 length equals 14 residues. The CDR3 DNA is TGTGCCAGCGGCCGGACAGCGAGCTCCTACGAGCAGTACTTC. Its translation: CASGRTASSYEQYF.

This sequence joins TRBV7-2 and TRBJ2-7; D may match TRBD1 or TRBD2 (6 bases each). The CDR3 spans 15 residues. V was clipped by 2 bases and J by 4 bases, with 15 bases between them. The germline V gene encodes CDR1 SGHTA and CDR2 FQGNSA. CDR3 DNA sequence: TGTGCCAGCAGCTTAAATCCGGGGGCATTATACGAGCAGTACTTC. It encodes CASSLNPGALYEQYF.

As regards this clone: Other DNA sequences of this sample code for an identical CDR3. This chain uses TRBV6-5 with TRBJ1-4; D uncertain. The CDR3 has 14 amino acids. Per germline, CDR1 MNHEY and CDR2 SVGAGI. V was pared by 0 bases and J by 7 bases, with 9 bases between. This CDR3 reads CASSYSYGFEKLFF. In nucleotides, the CDR3 is TGTGCCAGCAGTTACTCATACGGGTTTGAAAAACTGTTTTTT.

This chain links TRBV9 with TRBJ2-1; perhaps TRBD2 as D (6 bases). V lost 3 bases, J lost 2 bases, and 6 bases lay in between. Looked up from germline, CDR1 is SGDLS and CDR2 is YYNGEE. The CDR3 contains 13 residues. CDR3 in amino acids: CASSGGAYNEQFF. The CDR3 DNA follows: TGTGCCAGCAGCGGGGGGGCCTACAATGAGCAGTTCTTC.

Here the CDR3 reads CASSRPNSPLHF. Written as DNA, the CDR3 is TGTGCCAGCAGCCGACCAAATTCACCCCTCCACTTT. The J gene is TRBJ1-6, the V gene TRBV28, with no clear D. Per the germline V gene, CDR1 is MDHEN and CDR2 is SYDVKM. V dropped 6 bases and J dropped 7 bases, with 7 bases sitting between them. The length of the CDR3 is 12 residues.

The rearrangement uses TRBV7-2 and TRBJ1-2; the D is unclear. The CDR3 extends over 17 amino acids. With 2 bases removed from V and 6 bases from J, the gap between germline ends came to 22 bases. From germline, CDR1 is SGHTA and CDR2 FQGNSA. The CDR3 reads CASSLSQGRIGYHGYTF. In nucleotides, the CDR3 is TGTGCCAGCAGCTTATCCCAAGGGAGGATTGGATATCATGGCTACACCTTC.

This clone was counted a single time. The J gene is TRBJ2-1, the V gene TRBV10-3, with 7 bases aligning to TRBD2. V lost 6 bases, J lost 8 bases, and 7 bases stayed unmatched. The CDR3 extends over 13 amino acids. The germline V gene has CDR1 ENHRY and CDR2 SYGVKD. CDR3 DNA sequence: TGTGCCATCAGGCCAACTAGCGAGGATGAGCAGTTCTTC. Amino acids: CAIRPTSEDEQFF.

The genes are TRBV28 and TRBJ1-1; D remains ambiguous. The CDR3 loop spans 14 amino acids. The V end lost 1 base, the J end lost 1 base, and 7 bases lay between the germline ends. Germline CDR1 reads MDHEN; CDR2 reads SYDVKM. Here the CDR3 reads CASSLLGKNTEAFF. The CDR3 DNA reads TGTGCCAGCAGTTTATTGGGCAAGAACACTGAAGCTTTCTTT.

The V gene is TRBV14, the J gene TRBJ2-5; 11 bases are shared with TRBD2. V trimming: 4 bases; J trimming: 5 bases; junction bases outside the gene matches: 6. Germline V CDR1 and CDR2: SGHDN, FVKESK. The CDR3 consists of 15 residues. CDR3 sequence reads: CASSPLAGVSETQYF. CDR3 DNA sequence: TGTGCCAGCAGCCCACTAGCGGGAGTCTCTGAGACCCAGTACTTC.

This clone was recorded only once. Compared with germline, one end of the junction differs, possibly owing to a read error. This specimen includes other DNA sequences encoding the same CDR3. The chain recombines TRBV27 with TRBJ2-1, with 14 bases fitting TRBD2. Germline CDR1 and CDR2: MNHEY and SMNVEV (reference sequence). CDR3 length equals 17 residues. The CDR3 protein is CASSLSGTSGSYNEQFF. The CDR3 region has the DNA TGTGCCAGCAGTTTATCCGGGACTAGCGGGAGCTACAATGAGCAATTCTTC.

The chain recombines TRBV6-5 with TRBJ1-1, with 8 nucleotides matching TRBD1. Germline CDR1 and CDR2: MNHEY and SVGAGI. The ends lost 2 bases at V and 5 bases at J; junction bases unmatched: 4. The CDR3 loop spans 14 amino acids. CDR3 residues: CASSYQGASTEAFF. The CDR3 DNA reads TGTGCCAGCAGTTACCAGGGGGCTTCTACTGAAGCTTTCTTT.